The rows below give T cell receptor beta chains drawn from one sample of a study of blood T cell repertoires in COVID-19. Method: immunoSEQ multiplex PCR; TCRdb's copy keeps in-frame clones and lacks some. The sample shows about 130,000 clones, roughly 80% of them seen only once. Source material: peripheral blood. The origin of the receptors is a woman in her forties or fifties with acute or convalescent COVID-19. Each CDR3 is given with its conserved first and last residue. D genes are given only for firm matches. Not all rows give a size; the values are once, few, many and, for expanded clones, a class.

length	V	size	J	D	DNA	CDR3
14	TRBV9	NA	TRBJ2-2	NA	TGTGCCAGCAGCCTGGACACGAACACCGGGGAGCTGTTTTTT	CASSLDTNTGELFF
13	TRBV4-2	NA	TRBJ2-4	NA	TGTGCCAGCAGCCCAAACGCAGAAAACATTCAGTACTTC	CASSPNAENIQYF
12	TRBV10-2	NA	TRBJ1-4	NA	TGCGCCAGCGGACAGACCGAGGAAAAACTGTTTTTT	CASGQTEEKLFF
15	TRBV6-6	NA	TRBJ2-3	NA	TGTGCCAGCAGTTCCCTACAGGACAGCACAGATACGCAGTATTTT	CASSSLQDSTDTQYF
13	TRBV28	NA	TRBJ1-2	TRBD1	TGTGCCAGCAGTTACATCGGGACAGACGGCTACACCTTC	CASSYIGTDGYTF
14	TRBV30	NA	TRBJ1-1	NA	TGTGCCTGGAGTTTTGACAGCCTGAACACTGAAGCTTTCTTT	CAWSFDSLNTEAFF
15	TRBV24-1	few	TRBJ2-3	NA	TGTGCCACCAGTGATATCGGCACGGGAGAAGATACGCAGTATTTT	CATSDIGTGEDTQYF
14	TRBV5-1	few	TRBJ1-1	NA	TGCGCCAGCCAGGCTCAGGGTCTGAACACTGAAGCTTTCTTT	CASQAQGLNTEAFF
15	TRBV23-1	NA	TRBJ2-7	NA	TGCGCCAGCAGTCAAACGCGGCAGGGAGGTTACGAGCAGTACTTC	CASSQTRQGGYEQYF
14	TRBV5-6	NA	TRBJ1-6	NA	TGTGCCAGCAGCCAGGTCTTGGCACGATCACCCCTCCACTTT	CASSQVLARSPLHF
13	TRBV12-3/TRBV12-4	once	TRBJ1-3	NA	TGTGCCAGCAGTTTGTCCAGGGGACACACCATATATTTT	CASSLSRGHTIYF
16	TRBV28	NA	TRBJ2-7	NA	TGTGCCAGCAGTTTACGACAGCACTGGAGCTCCTACGAGCAGTACTTC	CASSLRQHWSSYEQYF
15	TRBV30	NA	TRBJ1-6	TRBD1	TGTGCCTGGAGCGCAGCAGGGGGCGCTTATTCACCCCTCCACTTT	CAWSAAGGAYSPLHF
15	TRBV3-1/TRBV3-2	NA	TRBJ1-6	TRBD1	TGTGCCAGCAGCCACGGGACAGGGGGGAATTCACCCCTCCACTTT	CASSHGTGGNSPLHF
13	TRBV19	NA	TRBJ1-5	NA	TGTGCCAGTAGACCCGTTACTAATCAGCCCCAGCATTTT	CASRPVTNQPQHF
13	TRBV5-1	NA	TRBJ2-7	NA	TGCGCCAGCAGCTCCCGGGACTTGTACGAGCAGTACTTC	CASSSRDLYEQYF